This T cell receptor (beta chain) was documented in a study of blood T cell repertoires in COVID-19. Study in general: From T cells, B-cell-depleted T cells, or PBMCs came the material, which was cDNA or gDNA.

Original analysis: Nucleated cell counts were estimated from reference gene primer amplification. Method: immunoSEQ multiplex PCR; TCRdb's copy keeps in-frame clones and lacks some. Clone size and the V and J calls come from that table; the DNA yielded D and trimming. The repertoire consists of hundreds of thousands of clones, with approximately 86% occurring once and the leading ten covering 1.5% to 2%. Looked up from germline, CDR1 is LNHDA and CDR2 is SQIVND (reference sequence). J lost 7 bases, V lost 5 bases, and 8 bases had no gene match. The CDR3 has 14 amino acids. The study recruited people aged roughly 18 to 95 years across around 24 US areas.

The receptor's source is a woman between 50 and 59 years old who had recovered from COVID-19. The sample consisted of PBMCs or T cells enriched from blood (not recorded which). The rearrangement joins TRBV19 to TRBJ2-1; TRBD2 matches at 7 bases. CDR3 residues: CASSGAGVRNEQFF. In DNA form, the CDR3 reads TGTGCCAGTAGTGGGGCGGGAGTACGGAATGAGCAGTTCTTC.